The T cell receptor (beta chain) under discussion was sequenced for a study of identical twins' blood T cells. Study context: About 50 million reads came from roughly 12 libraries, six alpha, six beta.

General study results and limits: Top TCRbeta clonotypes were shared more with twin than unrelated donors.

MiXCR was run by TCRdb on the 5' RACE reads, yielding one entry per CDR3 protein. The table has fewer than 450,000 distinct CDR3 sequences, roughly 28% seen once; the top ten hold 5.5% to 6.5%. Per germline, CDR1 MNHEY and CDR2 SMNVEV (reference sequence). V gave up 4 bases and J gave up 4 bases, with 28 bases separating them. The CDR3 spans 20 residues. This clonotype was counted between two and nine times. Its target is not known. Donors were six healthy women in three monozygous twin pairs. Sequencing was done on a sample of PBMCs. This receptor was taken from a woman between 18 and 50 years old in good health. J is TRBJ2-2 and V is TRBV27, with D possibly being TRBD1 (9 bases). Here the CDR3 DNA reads TGTGCCAGCAGTTCTCGGGGACAGGGACCCATAGCGGGATCCACCGGGGAGCTGTTTTTT. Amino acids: CASSSRGQGPIAGSTGELFF.